These T cell receptor beta chains were read from a single sample in a study of T cell responses to AZD1222 COVID-19 vaccine. Repertoires were generated with immunoSEQ multiplex PCR, while TCRdb's copy carries only in-frame clones and drops some. The profile shows more than 95,000 clones, less than 95% of them singletons. The sequencing used peripheral blood, collected on day 0 of AZD1222 vaccination. All receptors come from an adult in good health. Each CDR3 is given with its conserved first and last residue. A D gene is named only where the DNA matches it firmly. Not all rows give a size; the values are once, few, many and, for expanded clones, a class.

CDR3aa: CASSQEGQGGPYNEQFF
CDR3nt: TGTGCCAGCAGCCAAGAGGGCCAGGGGGGCCCCTACAATGAGCAGTTCTTC
abundance: .
d_gene: .
v_gene: TRBV4-2
j_gene: TRBJ2-1

CDR3aa: CASSLYLLSGNTIYF
CDR3nt: TGTGCCAGCAGTTTATACCTGCTCTCTGGAAACACCATATATTTT
abundance: .
d_gene: .
v_gene: TRBV28
j_gene: TRBJ1-3

CDR3aa: CASSDPGSGDHNEQFF
CDR3nt: TGTGCCAGCAGTGACCCCGGTAGCGGGGACCACAATGAGCAGTTCTTC
abundance: few
d_gene: TRBD2
v_gene: TRBV6-4
j_gene: TRBJ2-1

CDR3aa: CATRQASGELFF
CDR3nt: TGTGCCACGAGACAGGCAAGCGGGGAGCTGTTTTTT
abundance: .
d_gene: .
v_gene: TRBV2
j_gene: TRBJ2-2

CDR3aa: CASITGQGPMIGYTF
CDR3nt: TGTGCCAGTATTACGGGACAGGGACCTATGATTGGCTACACCTTC
abundance: few
d_gene: TRBD1
v_gene: TRBV19
j_gene: TRBJ1-2

CDR3aa: CASSRSGGLSYEQYF
CDR3nt: TGTGCCAGCAGTCGCAGCGGGGGGCTCTCCTACGAGCAGTACTTC
abundance: .
d_gene: TRBD2
v_gene: TRBV27
j_gene: TRBJ2-7

CDR3aa: CATSDPRGSNTGELFF
CDR3nt: TGTGCCACCAGTGATCCCCGAGGCTCGAACACCGGGGAGCTGTTTTTT
abundance: .
d_gene: .
v_gene: TRBV24-1
j_gene: TRBJ2-2

CDR3aa: CASSDGQGNSPLHF
CDR3nt: TGTGCCAGCAGTGACGGACAGGGGAATTCACCCCTCCACTTT
abundance: .
d_gene: TRBD1
v_gene: TRBV6-6
j_gene: TRBJ1-6

CDR3aa: CASSLGVSGGYTF
CDR3nt: TGTGCCAGCAGCCTAGGAGTTTCGGGTGGCTACACCTTC
abundance: .
d_gene: .
v_gene: TRBV3-1/TRBV3-2
j_gene: TRBJ1-2

CDR3aa: CASSPRMLSYEQYF
CDR3nt: TGCGCCAGCAGCCCTCGGATGTTGAGTTACGAGCAGTACTTC
abundance: once
d_gene: .
v_gene: TRBV4-1
j_gene: TRBJ2-7

CDR3aa: CAISELGPTDTQYF
CDR3nt: TGTGCCATCAGTGAACTCGGTCCCACAGATACGCAGTATTTT
abundance: .
d_gene: .
v_gene: TRBV10-3
j_gene: TRBJ2-3

CDR3aa: CASSTGLAKGETQYF
CDR3nt: TGTGCCAGCAGTACGGGACTAGCGAAGGGAGAGACCCAGTACTTC
abundance: .
d_gene: TRBD2
v_gene: TRBV6-6
j_gene: TRBJ2-5

CDR3aa: CASSYTGGTEAFF
CDR3nt: TGTGCCAGCAGTTACACAGGGGGCACTGAAGCTTTCTTT
abundance: .
d_gene: TRBD1
v_gene: TRBV6-5
j_gene: TRBJ1-1

CDR3aa: CASSRGQGEGYEQYF
CDR3nt: TGCGCCAGCAGCAGAGGACAGGGGGAGGGCTACGAGCAGTACTTC
abundance: .
d_gene: TRBD1
v_gene: TRBV5-1
j_gene: TRBJ2-7

CDR3aa: CASSLVGEAGELFF
CDR3nt: TGTGCCAGCAGCTTAGTGGGGGAAGCCGGGGAGCTGTTTTTT
abundance: .
d_gene: .
v_gene: TRBV7-2
j_gene: TRBJ2-2

CDR3aa: CASSQGNPNTEAFF
CDR3nt: TGTGCCAGCAGCCAAGGGAACCCGAACACTGAAGCTTTCTTT
abundance: .
d_gene: .
v_gene: TRBV3-1/TRBV3-2
j_gene: TRBJ1-1